The T cell receptor beta chain under discussion was sequenced for a study of response to subunit inactivated influenza vaccine. General study findings and limits: A suggestion made by the authors is that each seasonal influenza vaccination recruits few new T cells.

Via MiXCR, TCRdb re-called the RT-PCR reads, giving one row per CDR3 protein. The sample shows a few hundred thousand distinct CDR3 sequences, 21% of them seen only once. The germline V gene encodes CDR1 MNHNS and CDR2 SASEGT. The junction had 7 bases not matched to a gene; V was cut back by 8 bases and J by 0 bases. This CDR3 comprises 15 residues. This clonotype was recorded once. What it binds is not known. Here the sequenced sample was PBMCs from blood, taken less than 22 months after vaccination. The TCR sequence derives from a man aged 50 to 69 who received an inactivated influenza vaccine. The chain combines TRBV6-1 with TRBJ2-1, with 7 bases lining up with TRBD2. CDR3 residues: CASGQAGSSYNEQFF. The DNA of the CDR3 is TGTGCCAGCGGACAAGCGGGGAGCTCCTACAATGAGCAGTTCTTC.